This is a list of T cell receptor beta chains from one sample in a study of blood T cell repertoires in COVID-19. The method was immunoSEQ multiplex PCR; TCRdb's version includes in-frame clones alone and lacks a portion of them. Of around 330,000 clones in the sample, 88% were seen once. Material for sequencing was peripheral blood. These receptors were obtained from a woman younger than 45 with COVID-19, enrolled during active disease. Both conserved end residues are part of each CDR3.

V gene: TRBV7-9; J gene: TRBJ1-1; CDR3 protein: CASSFWNTEAFF
V gene: TRBV7-2; J gene: TRBJ2-1; CDR3 protein: CASSFPGHLRPNEQFF
V gene: TRBV27; J gene: TRBJ2-3; CDR3 protein: CASSLGLARTDTQYF
V gene: TRBV19; J gene: TRBJ1-5; CDR3 protein: CASKNRDSNQPQHF
V gene: TRBV9; J gene: TRBJ2-1; CDR3 protein: CASSVGSGVTYNEQFF
V gene: TRBV5-5; J gene: TRBJ2-3; CDR3 protein: CASSLAYTDTQYF
V gene: TRBV4-1; J gene: TRBJ2-7; CDR3 protein: CASSQAHLGGPTYEQYF
V gene: TRBV28; J gene: TRBJ1-2; CDR3 protein: CASSFWRGGLPTNYGYTF
V gene: TRBV27; J gene: TRBJ1-5; CDR3 protein: CASSTFQGANQPQHF
V gene: TRBV7-2; J gene: TRBJ2-2; CDR3 protein: CASSPLAGASTGELFF
V gene: TRBV5-1; J gene: TRBJ1-5; CDR3 protein: CASSQGTGDNQPQHF
V gene: TRBV19; J gene: TRBJ2-1; CDR3 protein: CASSTYNEQFF
V gene: TRBV30; J gene: TRBJ1-5; CDR3 protein: CAWSTGDAQPQHF
V gene: TRBV9; J gene: TRBJ1-1; CDR3 protein: CASSVGGGLNGEAFF
V gene: TRBV29-1; J gene: TRBJ2-6; CDR3 protein: CSVFGQGNQGANVLTF
V gene: TRBV19; J gene: TRBJ1-5; CDR3 protein: CASTVGTKGRNQPQHF
V gene: TRBV3-1/TRBV3-2; J gene: TRBJ1-2; CDR3 protein: CASSQGQGRPPNYGYTF
V gene: TRBV4-1; J gene: TRBJ2-1; CDR3 protein: CASSPGQGRGNEQFF
V gene: TRBV9; J gene: TRBJ1-5; CDR3 protein: CASSAGQGSNQPQHF
V gene: TRBV5-5; J gene: TRBJ2-7; CDR3 protein: CASSLGGSPNYEQYF
V gene: TRBV5-1; J gene: TRBJ2-3; CDR3 protein: CASRPTLAGVTDTQYF
V gene: TRBV6-2/TRBV6-3; J gene: TRBJ2-1; CDR3 protein: CASSPTSGGADEQFF
V gene: TRBV19; J gene: TRBJ1-1; CDR3 protein: CASSPGTEAFF
V gene: TRBV19; J gene: TRBJ1-1; CDR3 protein: CASSPRGNTEAFF
V gene: TRBV7-6; J gene: TRBJ2-7; CDR3 protein: CASSIGQGGLYEQYF
V gene: TRBV6-2/TRBV6-3; J gene: TRBJ1-2; CDR3 protein: CASSRSGGRGYTF
V gene: TRBV5-1; J gene: TRBJ2-1; CDR3 protein: CASSLLLRFRDRYNEQFF
V gene: TRBV5-1; J gene: TRBJ1-1; CDR3 protein: CASSLAQSNTEAFF
V gene: TRBV5-6; J gene: TRBJ1-5; CDR3 protein: CASSFYRTGRANQPQHF
V gene: TRBV7-7; J gene: TRBJ1-5; CDR3 protein: CASSQREGKGQPQHF
V gene: TRBV29-1; J gene: TRBJ2-7; CDR3 protein: CSVELGQTPYEQYF
V gene: TRBV4-3; J gene: TRBJ2-2; CDR3 protein: CASSHLTRLAGGPGTGELFF
V gene: TRBV11-2; J gene: TRBJ1-3; CDR3 protein: CASSSQTSGNTIYF
V gene: TRBV14; J gene: TRBJ1-6; CDR3 protein: CASSQEFRNSPLHF
V gene: TRBV19; J gene: TRBJ1-6; CDR3 protein: CASGRDRTSPLHF
V gene: TRBV30; J gene: TRBJ1-6; CDR3 protein: CACMDKRNSPLHF
V gene: TRBV7-8; J gene: TRBJ1-2; CDR3 protein: CASSSGQGRANYGYTF
V gene: TRBV28; J gene: TRBJ1-2; CDR3 protein: CASSLPANYGYTF
V gene: TRBV5-4; J gene: TRBJ1-3; CDR3 protein: CASSKRAGSGNTIYF
V gene: TRBV7-9; J gene: TRBJ2-3; CDR3 protein: CASSSLQGHTQYF
V gene: TRBV28; J gene: TRBJ1-2; CDR3 protein: CASSLLGTGGYGYTF
V gene: TRBV2; J gene: TRBJ2-3; CDR3 protein: CASSEELDTQYF
V gene: TRBV2; J gene: TRBJ1-5; CDR3 protein: CASSEPNQPQHF
V gene: TRBV2; J gene: TRBJ1-4; CDR3 protein: CASSEDRVSNEKLFF
V gene: TRBV10-3; J gene: TRBJ1-4; CDR3 protein: CAISDQGSEKLFF
V gene: TRBV7-6; J gene: TRBJ1-3; CDR3 protein: CASSSHRDTGNTIYF
V gene: TRBV7-2; J gene: TRBJ2-2; CDR3 protein: CASSPLAGGTGELFF
V gene: TRBV19; J gene: TRBJ2-7; CDR3 protein: CASSIGAGGLTYEQYF
V gene: TRBV3-1/TRBV3-2; J gene: TRBJ2-2; CDR3 protein: CAIQNTGELFF
V gene: TRBV2; J gene: TRBJ1-1; CDR3 protein: CASRDRANTEAFF